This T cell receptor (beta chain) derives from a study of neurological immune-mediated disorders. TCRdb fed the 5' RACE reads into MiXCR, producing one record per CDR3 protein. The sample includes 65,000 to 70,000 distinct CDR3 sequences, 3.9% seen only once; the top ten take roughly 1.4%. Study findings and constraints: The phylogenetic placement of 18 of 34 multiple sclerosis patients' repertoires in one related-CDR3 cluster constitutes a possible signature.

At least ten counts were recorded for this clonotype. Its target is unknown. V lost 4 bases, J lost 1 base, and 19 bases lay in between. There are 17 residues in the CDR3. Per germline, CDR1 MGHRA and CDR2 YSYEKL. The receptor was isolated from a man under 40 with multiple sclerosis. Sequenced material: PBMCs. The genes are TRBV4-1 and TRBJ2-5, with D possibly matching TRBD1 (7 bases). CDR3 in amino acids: CASSLDVGQGGQETQYF. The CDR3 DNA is TGCGCCAGCAGCCTAGATGTGGGCCAGGGGGGCCAAGAGACCCAGTACTTC.